This T cell receptor beta chain was profiled in a study of T-cell reconstitution after alpha-beta-depleted transplantation in children. This clonotype was seen only a few times. Molecular barcoding with unique molecular identifiers was used for the TCRbeta library. TCRdb fed the PCR reads into MiXCR, producing one record per CDR3 protein. Here the sample spans about 540,000 distinct CDR3 sequences, roughly 18% being singletons. CDR1 is PRHDT, CDR2 FYEKMQ, per germline (reference sequence). The CDR3 has 15 residues. The V gene lost 2 bases and the J gene lost 4 bases, with 15 bases spanning the gap. The chain uses TRBV13 and TRBJ2-7, with D possibly TRBD2 on 5 matching bases. Sequenced material: PBMCs from the stem cell graft donor, taken from the stem cell graft. The receptor was isolated from a human donor who donated a stem cell graft to a child with acute lymphoblastic leukemia. The chain's CDR3 is CASSLQMSRGYEQYF. CDR3 nucleotide sequence: TGTGCCAGCAGCTTACAAATGTCCCGGGGATACGAGCAGTACTTC.